The 28 T cell receptor beta chains below all came from one sample that was sequenced in a study of T cells in tuberculosis (dated by TCRdb to about 2018). Receptors were amplified or captured by the immunoSEQ multiplex PCR assay. TCRdb carries this immuneACCESS record with in-frame sequences only. Its versions omit some clonotypes, under half of them owing to an unresolved V gene in the studies checked, with the rest unexplained. Present in this sample are more than 35,000 clones, 94% of which were seen just once. The biggest ten clones account for more than 4% of the sample. The sample's time point label is to be understood as: new active TB diagnosis, blood taken before or within 7 days of starting treatment. The material was PBMCs, obtained at tuberculosis diagnosis. These receptors all stem from an adult with tuberculosis.

The genes are TRBV2 and TRBJ2-1; 8 bases match TRBD2. The CDR3 loop spans 15 amino acids. Germline assignment: CDR1 SNHLY and CDR2 FYNNEI. Germline trimming cut 6 bases from V and 6 bases from J; bases unmatched to any gene: 10. The CDR3 region is CASRSGTRGGNEQFF. The CDR3 region has the DNA TGTGCCAGCAGGTCCGGGACTAGAGGGGGCAATGAGCAGTTCTTC.

The gene calls are TRBV30 and TRBJ1-5; no definite D call. CDR3 length: 14 residues. Germline lookup yields CDR1 GTSNPN and CDR2 SVGIG (reference sequence). V shed 0 bases and J shed 2 bases, with 8 bases lying between them. The CDR3 DNA reads TGTGCCTGGAGTGTACCCGGGGGCAATCAGCCCCAGCATTTT. Protein: CAWSVPGGNQPQHF.

The gene calls are TRBV5-6 and TRBJ1-2; D gene unclear. Germline loops: CDR1 SGHDT, CDR2 YYEEEE. This CDR3 contains 15 residues. Trimming removed 0 bases from V and 8 bases from J, with 17 bases in between. The CDR3 protein is CASSLVGEGWFGYTF. In DNA form, the CDR3 reads TGTGCCAGCAGCTTGGTCGGAGAGGGCTGGTTCGGCTACACCTTC.

The chain uses TRBV5-1 and TRBJ1-2; D is perhaps TRBD1 (5 bases). Germline CDR1 SGHRS, CDR2 YFSETQ. The CDR3 runs 15 residues. Trimming cost V 1 base and J 6 bases, with 16 bases left between them. The CDR3 here is CASSLRGVGLHGYTF. The CDR3 bases are TGCGCCAGCAGCTTGAGAGGGGTGGGACTGCATGGCTACACCTTC.

The CDR3 protein is CASSEWGGTDTQYF. The CDR3 coding sequence is TGTGCCAGCAGTGAATGGGGGGGCACAGATACGCAGTATTTT. The rearrangement joins TRBV25-1 to TRBJ2-3; the D gene is possibly TRBD2 (6 bases). V lost 1 base, J lost 1 base, and 6 bases lay in between. This CDR3 has 14 amino acids. Looked up from germline, CDR1 is MGHDK and CDR2 is SYGVNS.

This rearrangement joins TRBV2 to TRBJ1-4; D might be TRBD1 (6 bases). This CDR3 has 13 amino acids. V lost 6 bases and J lost 5, with 10 bases in between. CDR1 and CDR2 from the germline V gene are SNHLY and FYNNEI. CDR3 nucleotide sequence: TGTGCCAGCAGCCAGGGGATGAATGAAAAACTGTTTTTT. Protein: CASSQGMNEKLFF.

This clone occurred once. The genes are TRBV5-1 and TRBJ2-7; 9 nucleotides line up with TRBD2. The germline CDR1 and CDR2 sequences are SGHRS and YFSETQ. V was clipped by 5 bases and J by 5 bases; unmatched bases: 8. The CDR3 sequence is 14 residues long. The CDR3 DNA is TGCGCCAGCAGAACTAGCGGGTATTTGGACGAGCAGTACTTC. Translated, it gives CASRTSGYLDEQYF.

The chain carries TRBV27 and TRBJ2-1; no definite D call. This CDR3 contains 16 residues. Looked up from germline, CDR1 is MNHEY and CDR2 is SMNVEV (reference sequence). V was shortened by 6 bases and J by 2 bases, with 17 bases between the two germline ends. The CDR3 sequence is CASSPIKSLAYNEQFF. The DNA of the CDR3 is TGTGCCAGCAGCCCCATTAAGAGCCTAGCCTACAATGAGCAGTTCTTC.

The rearrangement links TRBV10-2 to TRBJ2-7, with D perhaps matching TRBD1 (6 bases). The germline CDR1 and CDR2 sequences are WSHSY and SAAADI. CDR3 length: 12 amino acids. Trimming removed 5 bases from V and 3 bases from J, with 8 bases in between. The CDR3 loop reads CASSSTGYEQYF. The DNA for the CDR3 is TGCGCCAGCAGTTCGACAGGCTACGAGCAGTACTTC.

Points on this clone: A junction boundary mismatches the germline segment, possibly from a read error. V and J are TRBV5-1 and TRBJ1-1, with 8 nucleotides matching TRBD1. The CDR3 spans 16 residues. CDR1 and CDR2 (germline): SGHRS, YFSETQ. CDR3 sequence: CASSLGVGQGTTEAFF. DNA of the CDR3: TGCGCCAGCAGTTTGGGAGTCGGACAGGGAACCACTGAAGCTTTCTTT.

The chain joins TRBV2 to TRBJ1-1; D not resolved. The ends were cut back, 4 bases at V and 1 base at J, with 10 bases in the middle. Germline V CDR1 and CDR2: SNHLY, FYNNEI. This CDR3 spans 14 amino acids. CDR3 residues: CASSADFPNTEAFF. The CDR3 region has the DNA TGTGCCAGCAGTGCCGACTTTCCGAACACTGAAGCTTTCTTT.

The chain combines TRBV19 with TRBJ1-5, with 9 bases matching TRBD1. With 9 bases clipped from V and 7 bases from J, the junction kept 7 bases outside the gene matches. The CDR3 spans 13 residues. The germline gives CDR1 LNHDA, CDR2 SQIVND (reference sequence). CDR3: CASRTGAGQPQHF. CDR3 nucleotides: TGTGCCAGCAGGACAGGGGCTGGCCAGCCCCAGCATTTT. Complete variable domain (other parts from reference TRBV19 and TRBJ1-5): DGGITQSPKYLFRKEGQNVTLSCEQNLNHDAMYWYRQDPGQGLRLIYYSQIVNDFQKGDIAEGYSVSREKKESFPLTVTSAQKNPTAFYLCASRTGAGQPQHFGDGTRLSIL.

This clone was recorded a few times. The J gene is TRBJ2-7, the V gene TRBV7-2; 13 nucleotides agree with TRBD2. From germline, CDR1 is SGHTA and CDR2 FQGNSA. There are 15 residues in the CDR3. V shed 3 bases, J shed 2 bases, and the junction held 1 base outside the gene matches. In nucleotides, the CDR3 is TGTGCCAGCAGCTTTACTAGCGGGGGGGCCTACGAGCAGTACTTC. Translated, it gives CASSFTSGGAYEQYF.

The chain recombines TRBV6-5 with TRBJ1-6; 7 nucleotides agree with TRBD1. Germline values: CDR1 MNHEY, CDR2 SVGAGI. The V gene end was trimmed by 6 bases and the J gene end by 6 bases; junction bases not matched to a gene: 5. The CDR3 length is 14 residues. The CDR3, as DNA: TGTGCCAGCAGCCATGGACAGGCTAATTCACCCCTCCACTTT. Translated: CASSHGQANSPLHF.

V and J are TRBV6-5 and TRBJ2-7; 8 bases map to TRBD1. Germline assignment: CDR1 MNHEY and CDR2 SVGAGI. V was clipped by 6 bases and J by 5 bases; unmatched bases: 3. There are 12 residues in the CDR3. Here the CDR3 reads CASSRGPNEQYF. CDR3 coding DNA: TGTGCCAGCAGCAGGGGGCCAAACGAGCAGTACTTC.

V gene TRBV6-5 combines with J gene TRBJ2-3; D is perhaps TRBD2 (5 bases). This CDR3 contains 15 residues. From germline, CDR1 is MNHEY and CDR2 SVGAGI. V lost 2 bases to trimming and J lost 6 bases, with 15 bases between them. The CDR3 bases are TGTGCCAGCAGTTACAGAGGGTCCTCCGCTGATACGCAGTATTTT. It encodes CASSYRGSSADTQYF.

The rearrangement links TRBV18 to TRBJ1-6; D remains ambiguous. Germline CDR1 KGHSH, CDR2 LQKENI. V lost 2 bases and J lost 7, with 12 bases in between. This CDR3 is built from 15 residues. The CDR3 bases are TGTGCCAGCTCACCAGGGCCGGTACGGAATTCACCCCTCCACTTT. It translates to CASSPGPVRNSPLHF.

J is TRBJ1-4 and V is TRBV14, with D uncertain. The CDR3 loop spans 16 amino acids. V was cut by 1 base and J by 4 bases, with 13 bases left in between. Germline assignment: CDR1 SGHDN and CDR2 FVKESK. DNA for the CDR3: TGTGCCAGCAGCCAAGCCGGTCAGGCCGTTAATGAAAAACTGTTTTTT. This gives the protein CASSQAGQAVNEKLFF. The whole variable domain, filled in from reference TRBV14 and TRBJ1-4, reads EAGVTQFPSHSVIEKGQTVTLRCDPISGHDNLYWYRRVMGKEIKFLLHFVKESKQDESGMPNNRFLAERTGGTYSTLKVQPAELEDSGVYFCASSQAGQAVNEKLFFGSGTQLSVL.

This chain connects TRBV18 to TRBJ1-1, with TRBD1 as a possible D gene (5 bases). The CDR3 is made up of 13 amino acids. The V end lost 8 bases, the J end lost 4 bases, and 14 bases lay between the germline ends. Germline CDR1 and CDR2: KGHSH and LQKENI. Written as DNA, the CDR3 is TGTGCCAGCAGAGAATCCGGGGGCACTGAAGCTTTCTTT. Translating it yields CASRESGGTEAFF. Drawing the rest from reference TRBV18 and TRBJ1-1, the complete variable domain is NAGVMQNPRHLVRRRGQEARLRCSPMKGHSHVYWYRQLPEEGLKFMVYLQKENIIDESGMPKERFSAEFPKEGPSILRIQQVVRGDSAAYFCASRESGGTEAFFGQGTRLTVV.

V and J are TRBV25-1 and TRBJ2-7; 8 positions match TRBD2. V trimming: 6 bases; J trimming: 4 bases; junction bases outside the gene matches: 11. The CDR3 is made up of 15 amino acids. The germline CDR1 and CDR2 sequences are MGHDK and SYGVNS. The CDR3 region is CASRSTSGPQYEQYF. The CDR3 DNA reads as TGTGCCAGCAGGTCCACTAGCGGACCACAGTACGAGCAGTACTTC.

The chain joins TRBV19 to TRBJ1-2; 9 nucleotides match TRBD1. With V trimmed by 6 bases and J by 6 bases, 2 bases remained unmatched. The germline V gene has CDR1 LNHDA and CDR2 SQIVND (reference sequence). The CDR3 is 12 residues long. The CDR3 protein is CASSWTGDGYTF. DNA for the CDR3: TGTGCCAGTAGCTGGACAGGGGATGGCTACACCTTC.

The chain combines TRBV5-1 with TRBJ1-3; 8 bases agree with TRBD1. This CDR3 contains 15 residues. Looked up from germline, CDR1 is SGHRS and CDR2 is YFSETQ. V shed 2 bases and J 4 bases; nucleotides not matched to a gene: 5. The CDR3 sequence is CASSFRTGFGNTIYF. CDR3 DNA sequence: TGCGCCAGCAGCTTCAGGACAGGGTTCGGAAACACCATATATTTT.

This clone was detected only a few times. The rearrangement links TRBV30 to TRBJ1-5; a possible D gene is TRBD1 (6 bases). CDR3 length: 13 amino acids. Trimming removed 0 bases at V and 11 bases at J, with 14 bases between. Germline-derived CDR1 and CDR2 are GTSNPN and SVGIG (reference sequence). The CDR3 protein is CAWSVQGSAAQHF. Written as DNA, the CDR3 is TGTGCCTGGAGTGTACAGGGCTCGGCGGCCCAGCATTTT.

With regard to this clone: Its ends do not fully match the called genes, so a read error is possible. V is TRBV11-2 and J is TRBJ1-5, with 8 positions matching TRBD1. From germline, CDR1 is SGHAT and CDR2 FQNNGV. CDR3 length equals 15 residues. The CDR3 DNA reads TGTGCCAGCAGCATAGACAGGGGAGGGGGTCAGCCCCAGCATTTT. Translated, it gives CASSIDRGGGQPQHF.

The V call is TRBV4-1, the J call TRBJ1-1; TRBD1 matches at 7 bases. Germline CDR1 MGHRA, CDR2 YSYEKL. Trimming took 5 bases from V and 1 from J; bases not matched to a gene: 4. The CDR3 runs to 14 residues. The DNA of the CDR3 is TGCGCCAGCAGCGAGACAGGGAGGAACACTGAAGCTTTCTTT. It specifies CASSETGRNTEAFF.

The V gene is TRBV10-1, the J gene TRBJ2-3; TRBD1 agrees at 7 bases. Germline V gives CDR1 WNHNN, CDR2 SYGVQD (reference sequence). V lost 6 bases to trimming and J lost 2 bases; unmatched junction nucleotides: 8. CDR3 size: 15 residues. The CDR3 spells CASSGRDRHTDTQYF. The CDR3 coding sequence is TGCGCCAGCAGCGGACGGGACAGACACACAGATACGCAGTATTTT.

The rearrangement links TRBV7-3 to TRBJ2-1, with 10 bases matching TRBD2. Trimming took 3 bases from V and 2 from J; bases not matched to a gene: 7. The CDR3 covers 17 residues. Germline CDR1 reads SGHTA; CDR2 reads FQGTGA. The CDR3 region is CASSFGKGTSAYNEQFF. The CDR3 nucleotides read TGTGCCAGCAGCTTCGGGAAGGGGACTAGCGCCTACAATGAGCAGTTCTTC.

The J gene is TRBJ1-1, the V gene TRBV4-3; D uncertain. The CDR3 extends over 13 amino acids. Germline V gene data show CDR1 as LGHNA and CDR2 as YSLEER. V was clipped by 2 bases and J by 4 bases, with 8 bases between them. The CDR3 DNA is TGCGCCAGCAGCCAAAGTACGGGCACTGAAGCTTTCTTT. The encoded protein is CASSQSTGTEAFF.